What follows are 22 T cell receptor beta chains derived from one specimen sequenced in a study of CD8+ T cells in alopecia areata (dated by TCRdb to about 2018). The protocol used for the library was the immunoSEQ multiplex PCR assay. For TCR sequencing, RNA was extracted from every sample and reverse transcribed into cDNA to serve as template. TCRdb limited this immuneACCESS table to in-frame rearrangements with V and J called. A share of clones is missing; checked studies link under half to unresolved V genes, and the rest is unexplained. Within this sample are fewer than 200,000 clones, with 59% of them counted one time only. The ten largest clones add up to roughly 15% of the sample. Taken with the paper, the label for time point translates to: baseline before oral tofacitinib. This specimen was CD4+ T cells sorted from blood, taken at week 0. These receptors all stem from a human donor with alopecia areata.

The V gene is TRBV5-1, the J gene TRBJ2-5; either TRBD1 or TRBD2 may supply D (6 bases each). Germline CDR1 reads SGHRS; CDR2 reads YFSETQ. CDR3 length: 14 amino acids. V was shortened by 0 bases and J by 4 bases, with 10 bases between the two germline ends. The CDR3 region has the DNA TGCGCCAGCAGCTTGGCCGGGGGCGGAGAGACCCAGTACTTC. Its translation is CASSLAGGGETQYF.

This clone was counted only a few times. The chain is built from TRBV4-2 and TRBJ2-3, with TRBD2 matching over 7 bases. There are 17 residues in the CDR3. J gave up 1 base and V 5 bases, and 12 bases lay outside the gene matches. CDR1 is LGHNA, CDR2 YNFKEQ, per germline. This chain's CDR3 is CASSFRGGGGGTDTQYF. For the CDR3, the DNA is TGTGCCAGCAGCTTCCGAGGCGGGGGAGGGGGCACAGATACGCAGTATTTT.

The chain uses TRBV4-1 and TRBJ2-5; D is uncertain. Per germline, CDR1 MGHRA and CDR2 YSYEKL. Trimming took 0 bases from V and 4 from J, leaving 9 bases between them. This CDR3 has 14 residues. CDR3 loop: CASSQDSLGETQYF. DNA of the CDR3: TGCGCCAGCAGCCAAGATTCACTGGGAGAGACCCAGTACTTC.

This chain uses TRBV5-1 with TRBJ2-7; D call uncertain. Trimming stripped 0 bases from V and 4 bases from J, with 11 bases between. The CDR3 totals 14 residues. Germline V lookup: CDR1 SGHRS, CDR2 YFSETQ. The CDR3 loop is CASSLADVRYEQYF. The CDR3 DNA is TGCGCCAGCAGCTTGGCGGATGTTCGTTACGAGCAGTACTTC.

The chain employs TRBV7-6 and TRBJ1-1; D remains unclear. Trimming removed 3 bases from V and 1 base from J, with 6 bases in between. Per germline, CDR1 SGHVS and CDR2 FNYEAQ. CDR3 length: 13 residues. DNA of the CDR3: TGTGCCAGCAGCTTCCAGCAGAACACTGAAGCTTTCTTT. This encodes CASSFQQNTEAFF.

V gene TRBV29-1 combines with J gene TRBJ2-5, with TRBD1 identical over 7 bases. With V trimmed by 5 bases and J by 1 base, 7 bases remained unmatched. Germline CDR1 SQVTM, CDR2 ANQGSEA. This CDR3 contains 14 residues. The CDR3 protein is CSVLTGSSQETQYF. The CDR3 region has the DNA TGCAGCGTTTTGACAGGGTCCTCCCAAGAGACCCAGTACTTC.

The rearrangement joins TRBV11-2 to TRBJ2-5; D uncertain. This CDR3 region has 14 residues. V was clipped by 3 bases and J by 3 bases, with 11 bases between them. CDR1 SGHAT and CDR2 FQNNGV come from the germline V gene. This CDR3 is CASSFLSPEETQYF. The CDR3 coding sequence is TGTGCCAGCAGCTTCCTCAGTCCAGAAGAGACCCAGTACTTC.

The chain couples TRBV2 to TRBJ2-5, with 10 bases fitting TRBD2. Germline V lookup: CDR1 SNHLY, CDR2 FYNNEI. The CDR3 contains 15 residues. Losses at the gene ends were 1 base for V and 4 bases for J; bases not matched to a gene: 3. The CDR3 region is CASSEERTSGETQYF. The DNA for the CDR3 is TGTGCCAGCAGTGAAGAAAGGACTAGCGGAGAGACCCAGTACTTC. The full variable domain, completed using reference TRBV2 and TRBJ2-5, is EPEVTQTPSHQVTQMGQEVILRCVPISNHLYFYWYRQILGQKVEFLVSFYNNEISEKSEIFDDQFSVERPDGSNFTLKIRSTKLEDSAMYFCASSEERTSGETQYFGPGTRLLVL.

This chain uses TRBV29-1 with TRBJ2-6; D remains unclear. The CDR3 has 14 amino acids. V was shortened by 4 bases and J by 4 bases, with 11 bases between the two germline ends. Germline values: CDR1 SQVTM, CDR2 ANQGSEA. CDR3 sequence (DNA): TGCAGCGTTGGGAGTAGGTTCGGGGCCAACGTCCTGACTTTC. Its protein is CSVGSRFGANVLTF.

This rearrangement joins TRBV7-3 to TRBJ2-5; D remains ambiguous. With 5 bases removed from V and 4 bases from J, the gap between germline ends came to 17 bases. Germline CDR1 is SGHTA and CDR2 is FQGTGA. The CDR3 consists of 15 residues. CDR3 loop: CASSPIAGRGETQYF. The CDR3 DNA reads TGTGCCAGCAGCCCAATCGCAGGCCGTGGAGAGACCCAGTACTTC.

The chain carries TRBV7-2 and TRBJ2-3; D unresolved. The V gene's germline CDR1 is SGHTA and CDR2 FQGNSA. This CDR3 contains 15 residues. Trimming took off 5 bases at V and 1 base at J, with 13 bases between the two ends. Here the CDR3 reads CASSLTPLGTDTQYF. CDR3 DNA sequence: TGTGCCAGCAGCCTCACTCCCCTCGGCACAGATACGCAGTATTTT.

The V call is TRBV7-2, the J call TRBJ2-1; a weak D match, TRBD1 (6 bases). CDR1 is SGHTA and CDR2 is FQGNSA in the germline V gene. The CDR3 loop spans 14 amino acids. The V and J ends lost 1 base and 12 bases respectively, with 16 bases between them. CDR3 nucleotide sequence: TGTGCCAGCAGCTTAGATGTCGGGACAAAAGGGCAGTTCTTC. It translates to CASSLDVGTKGQFF. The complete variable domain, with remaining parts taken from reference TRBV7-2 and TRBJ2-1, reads GAGVSQSPSNKVTEKGKDVELRCDPISGHTALYWYRQSLGQGLEFLIYFQGNSAPDKSGLPSDRFSAERTGGSVSTLTIQRTQQEDSAVYLCASSLDVGTKGQFFGPGTRLTVL.

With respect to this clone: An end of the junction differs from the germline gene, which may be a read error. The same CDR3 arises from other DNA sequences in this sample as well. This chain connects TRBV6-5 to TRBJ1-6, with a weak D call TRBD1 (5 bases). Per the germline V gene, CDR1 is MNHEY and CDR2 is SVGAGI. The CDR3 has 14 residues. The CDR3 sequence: CATRRNTGNSPLHF. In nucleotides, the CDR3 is TGCGCCACCCGGCGGAATACAGGAAATTCACCCCTCCACTTT.

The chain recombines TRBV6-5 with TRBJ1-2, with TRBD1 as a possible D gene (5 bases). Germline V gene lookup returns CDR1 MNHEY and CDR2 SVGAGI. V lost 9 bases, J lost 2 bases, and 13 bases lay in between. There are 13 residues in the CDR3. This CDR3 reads CASSSAGNYGYTF. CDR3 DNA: TGTGCCAGTTCCTCGGCAGGGAACTATGGCTACACCTTC.

The CDR3 is CSAGTGVTTGGYTF. Here the CDR3 DNA reads TGCAGCGCCGGGACAGGGGTCACCACCGGTGGCTACACCTTC. V gene TRBV29-1 combines with J gene TRBJ1-2; the match to TRBD1 covers 10 bases. Trimming removed 7 bases from V and 7 bases from J; junction bases left unmatched: 12. CDR3 length: 14 residues. The germline V gene encodes CDR1 SQVTM and CDR2 ANQGSEA. Filled out from reference TRBV29-1 and TRBJ1-2, the complete variable domain reads SAVISQKPSRDICQRGTSLTIQCQVDSQVTMMFWYRQQPGQSLTLIATANQGSEATYESGFVIDKFPISRPNLTFSTLTVSNMSPEDSSIYLCSAGTGVTTGGYTFGSGTRLTVV.

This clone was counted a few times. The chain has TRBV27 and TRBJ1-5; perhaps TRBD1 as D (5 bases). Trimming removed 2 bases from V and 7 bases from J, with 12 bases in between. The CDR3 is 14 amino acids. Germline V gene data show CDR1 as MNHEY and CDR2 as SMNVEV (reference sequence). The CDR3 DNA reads TGTGCCAGCAGTTTAGGACGGGGGGACCAGCCCCAGCATTTT. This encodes CASSLGRGDQPQHF.

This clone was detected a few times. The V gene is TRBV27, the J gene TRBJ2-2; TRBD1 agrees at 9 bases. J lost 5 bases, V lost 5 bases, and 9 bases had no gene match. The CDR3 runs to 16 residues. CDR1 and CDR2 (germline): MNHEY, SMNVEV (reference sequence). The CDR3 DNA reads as TGTGCCAGCAGTGATCCCGGGACAGGGACGACCGGGGAGCTGTTTTTT. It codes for CASSDPGTGTTGELFF.

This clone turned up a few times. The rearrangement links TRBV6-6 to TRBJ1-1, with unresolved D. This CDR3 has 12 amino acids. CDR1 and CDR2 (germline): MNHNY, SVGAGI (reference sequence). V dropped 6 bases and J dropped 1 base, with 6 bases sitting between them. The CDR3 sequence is CASRTGNTEAFF. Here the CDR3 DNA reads TGTGCCAGCAGAACCGGGAACACTGAAGCTTTCTTT.

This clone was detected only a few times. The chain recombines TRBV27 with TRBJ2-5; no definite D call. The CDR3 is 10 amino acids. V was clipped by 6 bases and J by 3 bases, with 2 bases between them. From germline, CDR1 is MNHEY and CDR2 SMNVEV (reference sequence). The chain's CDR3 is CASREETQYF. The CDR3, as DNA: TGTGCCAGCAGAGAAGAGACCCAGTACTTC.

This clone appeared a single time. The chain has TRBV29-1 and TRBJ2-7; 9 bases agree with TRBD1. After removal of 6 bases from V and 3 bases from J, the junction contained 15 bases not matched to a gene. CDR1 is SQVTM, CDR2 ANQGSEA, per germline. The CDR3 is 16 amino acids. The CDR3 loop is CSVTPITGGLYYEQYF. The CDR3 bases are TGCAGCGTAACTCCAATAACAGGGGGCCTCTACTACGAGCAGTACTTC.

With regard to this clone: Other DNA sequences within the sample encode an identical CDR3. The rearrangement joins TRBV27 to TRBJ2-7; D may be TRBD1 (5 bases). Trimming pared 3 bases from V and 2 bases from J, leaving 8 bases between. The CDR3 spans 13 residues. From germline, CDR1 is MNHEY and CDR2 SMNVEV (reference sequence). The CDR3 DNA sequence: TGTGCCAGCAGTTTGGCAGGGCCCTACGAGCAGTACTTC. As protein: CASSLAGPYEQYF.

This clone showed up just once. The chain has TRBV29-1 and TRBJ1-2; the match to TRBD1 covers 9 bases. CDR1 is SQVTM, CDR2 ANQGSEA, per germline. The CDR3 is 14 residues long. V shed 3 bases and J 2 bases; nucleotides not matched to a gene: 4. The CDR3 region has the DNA TGCAGCGTTGACGAGGGGACAGGGAACTATGGCTACACCTTC. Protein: CSVDEGTGNYGYTF.